A single sample gave rise to the 17 T cell receptor beta chains below, sequenced in a study of radiation and T cells in renal cell carcinoma. TCRdb's copy holds only in-frame clones and misses some; the assay was immunoSEQ multiplex PCR. Of more than 15,000 clones in the sample, approximately 62% were seen once. The treatment was: treatment-naive control, cytoreductive nephrectomy. The starting material was tumor tissue, obtained from a patient whose treatment was nephrectomy without radiotherapy. These receptors originate from a man aged 50 to 59 with renal cell carcinoma.

This clone was observed a few times. The V gene is TRBV4-1, the J gene TRBJ1-1; TRBD1 matches 7 bases. Trimming at V came to 0 bases and at J to 1 base, leaving 5 bases not matched to a gene. The CDR3 totals 16 residues. CDR1 is MGHRA and CDR2 is YSYEKL in the germline V gene. The CDR3 is CASSQDRDRANTEAFF. DNA of the CDR3: TGCGCCAGCAGCCAAGATCGCGACAGGGCGAACACTGAAGCTTTCTTT.

The chain couples TRBV5-6 to TRBJ2-7; 9 positions agree with TRBD1. The CDR3 spans 13 residues. Unmatched junction bases numbered 6, after V lost 5 bases and J lost 6 bases. The V gene's germline CDR1 is SGHDT and CDR2 YYEEEE. The CDR3 DNA is TGTGCCAGCAGACCTCGACAGGGGGTCGAGCAGTACTTC. This gives the protein CASRPRQGVEQYF.

The gene calls are TRBV19 and TRBJ1-3; a possible D gene is TRBD1 (5 bases). Between the trimmed V and J ends, which lost 4 bases and 4 bases, there was a span of 23 bases. The length of the CDR3 is 18 residues. CDR1 is LNHDA, CDR2 SQIVND, per germline (reference sequence). The CDR3 is CASSKGRSGTSVGNTIYF. CDR3 coding DNA: TGTGCCAGTAGTAAGGGACGGTCTGGAACCTCTGTGGGAAACACCATATATTTT.

The rearrangement uses TRBV7-2 and TRBJ1-5, with no clear D. Germline V lookup: CDR1 SGHTA, CDR2 FQGNSA. This CDR3 region has 15 residues. V was pared by 3 bases and J by 4 bases, with 13 bases between. The CDR3 DNA sequence: TGTGCCAGCAGCTTGGGTGGGCTTCAAAATCAGCCCCAGCATTTT. The encoded protein is CASSLGGLQNQPQHF.

This clone was recorded at least ten times. The genes are TRBV7-9 and TRBJ1-2, with D possibly being TRBD1 (6 bases). Trimming shortened V by 5 bases and J by 4 bases, and 14 bases separated the two germline ends. The CDR3 is 14 amino acids. CDR1 SEHNR and CDR2 FQNEAQ come from the germline V gene (reference sequence). The CDR3 loop reads CASSADSNSYGYTF. The CDR3 bases are TGTGCCAGCAGCGCGGACAGTAACTCCTATGGCTACACCTTC. Full variable domain (missing parts from reference TRBV7-9 and TRBJ1-2): DTGVSQNPRHKITKRGQNVTFRCDPISEHNRLYWYRQTLGQGPEFLTYFQNEAQLEKSRLLSDRFSAERPKGSFSTLEIQRTEQGDSAMYLCASSADSNSYGYTFGSGTRLTVV.

Only one count was recorded for this clone. This chain joins TRBV5-6 and TRBJ2-7; D may be TRBD1 or TRBD2 (6 bases each). The CDR3 totals 15 residues. CDR1 SGHDT and CDR2 YYEEEE come from the germline V gene. Trimming took off 4 bases at V and 2 bases at J, with 16 bases between the two ends. The CDR3 bases are TGTGCCAGCAGCCCAAATGGGGGGACAACCTACGAGCAGTACTTC. Protein: CASSPNGGTTYEQYF.

V gene TRBV6-1 combines with J gene TRBJ1-2; D remains unclear. The CDR3 length is 15 residues. V was cut by 0 bases and J by 0 bases, with 8 bases left in between. From germline, CDR1 is MNHNS and CDR2 SASEGT. This chain's CDR3 is CASSEASTSNYGYTF. In nucleotides, the CDR3 is TGTGCCAGCAGTGAAGCCAGTACGTCTAACTATGGCTACACCTTC.

The rearrangement links TRBV4-3 to TRBJ1-5; the match to TRBD1 covers 7 bases. The germline CDR1 and CDR2 sequences are LGHNA and YSLEER. Trimming at V came to 4 bases and at J to 3 bases, leaving 6 bases not matched to a gene. The CDR3 spans 15 residues. CDR3 nucleotides: TGCGCCAGCAGCCGGGAGACAGGGTACAATCAGCCCCAGCATTTT. Encoded protein: CASSRETGYNQPQHF.

This clone was found once. This sequence joins TRBV7-9 and TRBJ2-7, with 9 bases fitting TRBD2. Per germline, CDR1 SEHNR and CDR2 FQNEAQ (reference sequence). After removal of 0 bases from V and 11 bases from J, the junction contained 5 bases not matched to a gene. This CDR3 has 13 residues. DNA for the CDR3: TGTGCCAGCAGCTTAGCGTCGGCGGGAGGGGAGTACTTC. It yields the protein CASSLASAGGEYF.

The chain is built from TRBV6-5 and TRBJ1-1; D gene ambiguous. CDR1 is MNHEY, CDR2 SVGAGI, per germline. The ends were cut back, 6 bases at V and 4 bases at J, with 9 bases in the middle. CDR3 length equals 12 residues. CDR3 nucleotides: TGTGCCAGCAGCCCCGGGCGCACTGAAGCTTTCTTT. This sequence encodes CASSPGRTEAFF.

This chain joins TRBV5-1 and TRBJ2-5; D might be TRBD2 (5 bases). Deletions cut 2 bases from V and 4 bases from J, with 15 bases between. The CDR3 loop spans 15 amino acids. CDR1 and CDR2 (germline): SGHRS, YFSETQ. The CDR3: CASSLGAGVRETQYF. DNA for the CDR3: TGCGCCAGCAGCTTAGGCGCGGGTGTCCGAGAGACCCAGTACTTC.

This clone has a count of ten or more. This chain uses TRBV9 with TRBJ1-6; D call uncertain. Trimming stripped 0 bases from V and 14 bases from J, with 18 bases between. The CDR3 is made up of 15 amino acids. In germline, CDR1 is SGDLS, CDR2 YYNGEE. This CDR3 reads CASSVEPSPRLTLHF. CDR3 nucleotide sequence: TGTGCCAGCAGCGTAGAGCCTTCACCCCGACTTACCCTCCACTTT. Combining the CDR3 with reference TRBV9 and TRBJ1-6 gives the whole variable domain DSGVTQTPKHLITATGQRVTLRCSPRSGDLSVYWYQQSLDQGLQFLIQYYNGEERAKGNILERFSAQQFPDLHSELNLSSLELGDSALYFCASSVEPSPRLTLHFGNGTRLTVT.

V is TRBV5-1 and J is TRBJ2-7; D might be TRBD1 (6 bases). Per the germline V gene, CDR1 is SGHRS and CDR2 is YFSETQ. The V end lost 4 bases, the J end lost 0 bases, and 20 bases lay between the germline ends. The CDR3 runs 17 residues. CDR3 in amino acids: CASSIGLGGLPSYEQYF. CDR3 sequence (DNA): TGCGCCAGCAGCATCGGTCTAGGGGGTCTTCCCTCCTACGAGCAGTACTTC.

The chain employs TRBV6-6 and TRBJ2-2, with TRBD1 identical over 7 bases. The CDR3 runs to 14 residues. The trim removed 7 bases at V and 2 bases at J, leaving 4 bases unmatched. Germline loops: CDR1 MNHNY, CDR2 SVGAGI (reference sequence). CDR3 bases: TGTGCCAGCATTGGGACAGCAAACACCGGGGAGCTGTTTTTT. It translates to CASIGTANTGELFF.

This clone was seen more than once but under ten times. This sequence joins TRBV9 and TRBJ2-2; D is ambiguous. The CDR3 extends over 15 amino acids. The germline V gene has CDR1 SGDLS and CDR2 YYNGEE. Trimming removed 1 base from V and 1 base from J, with 8 bases in between. CDR3 in DNA: TGTGCCAGCAGCGTAACGGACGGGAACACCGGGGAGCTGTTTTTT. It yields the protein CASSVTDGNTGELFF.

V usage is TRBV15 and J usage is TRBJ1-5; D ambiguous. V lost 2 bases, J lost 3 bases, and 2 bases lay in between. This CDR3 spans 12 amino acids. The germline V gene has CDR1 LNHNV and CDR2 YYDKDF (reference sequence). CDR3 in amino acids: CATSRTNQPQHF. CDR3 nucleotides: TGTGCCACCAGCAGAACCAATCAGCCCCAGCATTTT.

The chain carries TRBV6-5 and TRBJ1-2; TRBD1 aligns across 9 bases. V lost 5 bases, J lost 6 bases, and 7 bases stayed unmatched. The CDR3 is 14 residues long. The germline gives CDR1 MNHEY, CDR2 SVGAGI. Written as DNA, the CDR3 is TGTGCCAGCAGTCGCCGGGACAGGGCGAATGGCTACACCTTC. It is translated as CASSRRDRANGYTF.